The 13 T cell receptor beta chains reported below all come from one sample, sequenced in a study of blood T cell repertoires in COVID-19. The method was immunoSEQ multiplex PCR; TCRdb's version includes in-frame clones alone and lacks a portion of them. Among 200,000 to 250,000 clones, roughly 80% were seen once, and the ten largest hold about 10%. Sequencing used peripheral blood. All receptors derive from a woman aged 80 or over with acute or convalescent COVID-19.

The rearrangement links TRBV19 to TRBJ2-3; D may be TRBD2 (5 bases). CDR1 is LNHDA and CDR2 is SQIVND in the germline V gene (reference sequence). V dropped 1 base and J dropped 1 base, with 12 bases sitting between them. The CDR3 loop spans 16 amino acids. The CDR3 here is CASSIGGWFGTDTQYF. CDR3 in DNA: TGTGCCAGTAGTATAGGAGGGTGGTTTGGCACAGATACGCAGTATTTT.

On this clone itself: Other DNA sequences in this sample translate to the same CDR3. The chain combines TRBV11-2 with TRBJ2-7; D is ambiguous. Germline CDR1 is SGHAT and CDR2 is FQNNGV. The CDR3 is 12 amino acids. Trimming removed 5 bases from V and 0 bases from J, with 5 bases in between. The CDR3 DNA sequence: TGTGCCAGCAGCCCACACTCCTACGAGCAGTACTTC. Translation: CASSPHSYEQYF.

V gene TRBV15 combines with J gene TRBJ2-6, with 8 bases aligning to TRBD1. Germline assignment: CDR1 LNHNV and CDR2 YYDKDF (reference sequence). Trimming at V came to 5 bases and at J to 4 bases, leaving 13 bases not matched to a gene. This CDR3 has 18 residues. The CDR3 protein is CATSGTLWTGTGANVLTF. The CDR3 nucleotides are TGTGCCACCAGCGGAACCCTATGGACAGGGACCGGGGCCAACGTCCTGACTTTC.

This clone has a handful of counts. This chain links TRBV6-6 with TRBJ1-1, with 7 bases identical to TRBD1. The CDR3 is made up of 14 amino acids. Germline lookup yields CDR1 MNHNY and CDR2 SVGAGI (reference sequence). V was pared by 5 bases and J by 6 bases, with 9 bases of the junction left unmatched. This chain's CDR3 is CASSQGQPRAEAFF. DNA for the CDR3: TGTGCCAGCAGTCAGGGACAGCCGAGGGCTGAAGCTTTCTTT.

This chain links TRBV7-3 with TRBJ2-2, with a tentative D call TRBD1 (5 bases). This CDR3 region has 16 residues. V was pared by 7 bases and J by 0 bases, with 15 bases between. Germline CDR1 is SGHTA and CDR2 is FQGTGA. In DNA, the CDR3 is TGTGCCAGCACATCAATGGGGCTCCCGAACACCGGGGAGCTGTTTTTT. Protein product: CASTSMGLPNTGELFF.

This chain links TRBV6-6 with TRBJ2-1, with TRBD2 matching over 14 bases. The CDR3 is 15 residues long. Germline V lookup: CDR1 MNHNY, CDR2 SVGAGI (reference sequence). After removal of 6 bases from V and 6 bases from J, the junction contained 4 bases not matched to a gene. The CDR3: CASSPGTSGSNEQFF. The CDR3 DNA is TGTGCCAGCAGCCCCGGGACTAGCGGGAGCAATGAGCAGTTCTTC.

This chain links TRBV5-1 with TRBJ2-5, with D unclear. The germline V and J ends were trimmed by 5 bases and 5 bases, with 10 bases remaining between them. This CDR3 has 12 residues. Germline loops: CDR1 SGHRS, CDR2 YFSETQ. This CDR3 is CASSRSEETQYF. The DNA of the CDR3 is TGCGCCAGCAGTCGATCGGAGGAGACCCAGTACTTC.

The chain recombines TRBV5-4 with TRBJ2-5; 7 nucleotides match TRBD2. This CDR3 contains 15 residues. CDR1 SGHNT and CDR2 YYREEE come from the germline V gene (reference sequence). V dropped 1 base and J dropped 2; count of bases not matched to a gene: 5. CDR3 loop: CASSLRRGIQETQYF. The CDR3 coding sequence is TGTGCCAGCAGCTTGAGGCGGGGGATACAAGAGACCCAGTACTTC.

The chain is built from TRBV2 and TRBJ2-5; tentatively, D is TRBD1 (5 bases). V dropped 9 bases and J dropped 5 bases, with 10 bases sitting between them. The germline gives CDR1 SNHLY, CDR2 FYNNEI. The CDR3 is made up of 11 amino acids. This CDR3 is CASLTAETQYF. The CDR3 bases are TGTGCCAGTTTGACAGCGGAGACCCAGTACTTC.

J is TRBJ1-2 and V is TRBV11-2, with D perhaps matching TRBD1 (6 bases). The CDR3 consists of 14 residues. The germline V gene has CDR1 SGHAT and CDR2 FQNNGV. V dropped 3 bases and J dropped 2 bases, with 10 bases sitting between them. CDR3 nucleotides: TGTGCCAGCAGCTTCTTGACAGGCAACTATGGCTACACCTTC. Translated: CASSFLTGNYGYTF.

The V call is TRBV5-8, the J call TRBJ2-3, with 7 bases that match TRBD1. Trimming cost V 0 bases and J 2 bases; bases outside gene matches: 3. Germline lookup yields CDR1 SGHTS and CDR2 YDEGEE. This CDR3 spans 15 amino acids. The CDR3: CASSLGGGYTDTQYF. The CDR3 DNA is TGTGCCAGCAGCTTGGGAGGGGGCTACACAGATACGCAGTATTTT. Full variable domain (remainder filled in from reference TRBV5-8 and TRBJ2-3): EAGVTQSPTHLIKTRGQQATLRCSPISGHTSVYWYQQALGLGLQFLLWYDEGEERNRGNFPPRFSGRQFPNYSSELNVNALELEDSALYLCASSLGGGYTDTQYFGPGTRLTVL.

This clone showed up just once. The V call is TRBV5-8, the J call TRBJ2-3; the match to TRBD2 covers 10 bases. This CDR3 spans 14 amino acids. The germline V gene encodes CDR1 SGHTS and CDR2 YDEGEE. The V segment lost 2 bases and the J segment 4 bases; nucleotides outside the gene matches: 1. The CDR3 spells CASSLSGRADTQYF. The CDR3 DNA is TGTGCCAGCAGCTTAAGCGGGAGGGCAGATACGCAGTATTTT.

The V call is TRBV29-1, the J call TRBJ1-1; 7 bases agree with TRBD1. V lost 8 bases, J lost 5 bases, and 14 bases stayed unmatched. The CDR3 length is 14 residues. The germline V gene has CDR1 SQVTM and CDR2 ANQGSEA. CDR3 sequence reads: CSLETGPQGTEAFF. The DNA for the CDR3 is TGCAGCCTGGAGACAGGGCCACAGGGAACTGAAGCTTTCTTT. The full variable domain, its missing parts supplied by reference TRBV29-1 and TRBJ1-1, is SAVISQKPSRDICQRGTSLTIQCQVDSQVTMMFWYRQQPGQSLTLIATANQGSEATYESGFVIDKFPISRPNLTFSTLTVSNMSPEDSSIYLCSLETGPQGTEAFFGQGTRLTVV.